The rows below give T cell receptor beta chains drawn from one sample of a study of blood T cell repertoires in COVID-19. Here immunoSEQ multiplex PCR was the method, and the copy in TCRdb shows in-frame clones only, minus some. This table holds under 85,000 clones, nearly 90% found once. Sequenced material: peripheral blood. The source of these receptors is a man in his fifties or sixties with acute or convalescent COVID-19. CDR3s include the opening cysteine and the closing phenylalanine or tryptophan. Each record gives: clone size, J gene, V gene, CDR3 protein. A row's size may be missing; if present it is once, few, many or a size class.

-	TRBJ2-7	TRBV7-9	CASSLTTGIYEQYF
-	TRBJ1-2	TRBV30	CAWIRLGLDYGYTF
-	TRBJ2-3	TRBV7-2	CASSANGEGGTQYF
-	TRBJ2-3	TRBV29-1	CSVGYAVYTDTQYF
-	TRBJ1-3	TRBV2	CASSVGQGPGNTIYF
-	TRBJ2-3	TRBV27	CASSYGGRLGTDTQYF
-	TRBJ1-2	TRBV29-1	CSVERHLGSYGYTF
-	TRBJ2-1	TRBV19	CASALGLAGSYNEQFF
once	TRBJ2-5	TRBV30	CAWSGLAGARETQYF
-	TRBJ2-1	TRBV11-3	CASGLAGDIYEQFF
-	TRBJ2-3	TRBV5-6	CASSFSRVSTDTQYF
-	TRBJ2-5	TRBV5-1	CASSLGYQAVETQYF
-	TRBJ1-3	TRBV5-1	CASSVDSSGNTIYF